This TCR beta chain originates from a study of cytomegalovirus exposure and HLA in healthy donors. The PCR used 60 Vbeta and 13 Jbeta primers. The data were produced by immunoSEQ multiplex PCR, yet TCRdb's version contains in-frame clones alone and is incomplete. The sample has approximately 150,000 clones, roughly 80% seen once; the top ten hold 6% to 9%. Germline loops: CDR1 SGDLS, CDR2 YYNGEE. The length of the CDR3 is 15 residues. The junction had 3 bases not matched to a gene; V was cut back by 0 bases and J by 3 bases. This clonotype was sampled from a woman aged 30 to 39 in good health and CMV-seropositive. Sequenced: PBMCs. The chain combines TRBV9 with TRBJ2-1; TRBD1 aligns across 7 bases. The chain's CDR3 is CASSVAGQVYNEQFF. The CDR3 coding sequence is TGTGCCAGCAGCGTAGCTGGACAGGTCTACAATGAGCAGTTCTTC.